This T cell receptor (beta chain) was found in a study of beta chain features in type 1 diabetes. About the study: Taken together, all samples contributed fewer than 110 million examined sorted cells. General study results and limits: Among all four CD4+ subsets, Type 1 diabetes patients had TCRB CDR3s that were moderately but significantly shorter. Insertions were fewer and deletions more numerous at VDJ junctions in type 1 diabetes patients.

On this clone: Its antigen is as yet unknown.

Expressed TCRB transcripts were sequenced because the entire RNA isolate underwent reverse transcription. Measured with immunoSEQ multiplex PCR; TCRdb has only the in-frame clones, and not every one. The table has 970,000 or so clones, 17% seen once. Per the germline V gene, CDR1 is SNHLY and CDR2 is FYNNEI. J lost 3 bases, V lost 6 bases, and 8 bases had no gene match. The CDR3 sequence is 14 residues long. There was one heparinised blood draw per donor, averaging around 0.11 L. The sequencing input was naive CD4+ T cells from blood. The chain has TRBV2 and TRBJ2-7, with 7 bases identical to TRBD2. The source of this sequence is a woman in her late teens or twenties in good health. The CDR3 is CASRVRDYLYEQYF. The CDR3 nucleotides are TGTGCCAGCAGGGTCCGGGACTACCTCTACGAGCAGTACTTC.